This T cell receptor (beta chain) derives from a study of T cells in Graves' hyperthyroidism and ophthalmopathy. This clonotype was counted ten times or more. The CDR3 is made up of 15 amino acids. The V end was cut by 4 bases, the J end by 9 bases, with 16 bases between. The germline CDR1 and CDR2 sequences are SNHLY and FYNNEI. Using RNA transcripts as the source, TCR beta CDR3 regions were amplified. TCR CDR3 underwent first-round RT-PCR with the HTBI primer set. TCRdb re-analysed the multiplex PCR reads in MiXCR, keeping a single row per CDR3 protein. Of hundreds of thousands of distinct CDR3 sequences in the sample, about a fifth were seen once.

The TCR sequence derives from a young woman with Graves' hyperthyroidism. The sequenced sample was blood. The genes are TRBV2 and TRBJ1-6; D gene ambiguous. CDR3 amino acids: CASSGRSPGISPLHF. Here the CDR3 DNA reads TGTGCCAGCAGTGGTAGGTCTCCGGGAATTTCACCCCTCCACTTT. Full variable domain (missing parts from reference TRBV2 and TRBJ1-6): EPEVTQTPSHQVTQMGQEVILRCVPISNHLYFYWYRQILGQKVEFLVSFYNNEISEKSEIFDDQFSVERPDGSNFTLKIRSTKLEDSAMYFCASSGRSPGISPLHFGNGTRLTVT.